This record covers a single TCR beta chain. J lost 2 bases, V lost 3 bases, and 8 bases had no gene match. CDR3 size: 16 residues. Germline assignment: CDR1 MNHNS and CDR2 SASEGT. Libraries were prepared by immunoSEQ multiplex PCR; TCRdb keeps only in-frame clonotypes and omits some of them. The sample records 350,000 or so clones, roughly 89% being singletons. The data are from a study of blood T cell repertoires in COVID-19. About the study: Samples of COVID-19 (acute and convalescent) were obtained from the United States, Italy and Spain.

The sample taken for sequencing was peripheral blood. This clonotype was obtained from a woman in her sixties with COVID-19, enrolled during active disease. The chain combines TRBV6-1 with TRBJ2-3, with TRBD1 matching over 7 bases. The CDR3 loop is CASSDDRDSYTDTQYF. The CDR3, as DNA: TGTGCCAGCAGTGATGATAGGGACAGCTACACAGATACGCAGTATTTT.